This T cell receptor (beta chain) was observed in a study of T cell changes during pregnancy in multiple sclerosis. Measured with immunoSEQ multiplex PCR; TCRdb has only the in-frame clones, and not every one. The sample has fewer than 40,000 clones, roughly 87% seen once. This clone was picked up one time. V lost 3 bases, J lost 10 bases, and 7 bases stayed unmatched. The CDR3 consists of 14 residues. Germline-derived CDR1 and CDR2 are SGHDT and YYEEEE. This clonotype originated in a female donor with multiple sclerosis, enrolled in a pregnancy study. The genes are TRBV5-6 and TRBJ2-1, with 10 nucleotides matching TRBD1. Material: CD8+ T cells from peripheral blood mononuclear cells, obtained in the second trimester of pregnancy. Here the CDR3 DNA reads TGTGCCAGCAGCTCGGGGACAGGGGCAAGGGAGCAGTTCTTC. Translated, it gives CASSSGTGAREQFF.